The present T cell receptor (beta chain) was sequenced within a study of blood T cell repertoires in COVID-19. Background on the study: There were acute and convalescent COVID-19 samples, and they came from the United States, Italy and Spain. T cells, B-cell-depleted T cells, or PBMCs provided the cDNA or gDNA that served as material.

Under the authors' procedure: Estimation of nucleated cell counts was performed using reference gene primer amplification. Data came from immunoSEQ multiplex PCR; TCRdb stores just in-frame clones and leaves some out. V, J and clone size are those of that table, while D and trimming were read from the DNA. Among about 200,000 clones listed, approximately 87% were seen once. The V end lost 1 base, the J end lost 0 bases, and 16 bases lay between the germline ends. Germline CDR1 SGHDT, CDR2 YYEEEE. The CDR3 extends over 17 amino acids. V usage is TRBV5-6 and J usage is TRBJ1-1; no firm D call. The sequenced sample was peripheral blood. This TCR derives from a woman between 70 and 85 years old with acute or convalescent COVID-19. CDR3 sequence: CASSLWAASAMNTEAFF. The CDR3 region has the DNA TGTGCCAGCAGCTTGTGGGCCGCATCAGCAATGAACACTGAAGCTTTCTTT.